This T cell receptor (beta chain) was found in a study of regulatory T cells in long-lasting Graves disease. Study observations and caveats: Persistent Graves' cases showed lower TCR diversity than newly diagnosed cases. Analysis covered peripheral blood alone, not thyroid tissue. TRBV28, TRBJ1-2 and TRBJ2-5 emerged as the favored segments in persistent disease. Sample size was small, which may have lowered accuracy.

The junction had 6 bases not matched to a gene; V was cut back by 4 bases and J by 4 bases. The CDR3 totals 16 residues. Germline-derived CDR1 and CDR2 are KGHDR and SFDVKD. Described time point: persistent/refractory GD, antithyroid drugs over 5 years with positive TRAb. PBMC RNA was the source of the TCR library. This clonotype has more than one count but fewer than ten. Its antigen is currently unknown. CDR3-region Arm-PCR and iRepertoire HTBI primers produced the TCR beta libraries. TCRdb reanalysed the multiplex PCR reads using MiXCR and keeps one entry per CDR3 protein. This sample carries about 460,000 distinct CDR3 sequences, about 20% of them seen once, and the ten largest clones take roughly 13%.

The rearrangement uses TRBV24-1 and TRBJ2-5; 12 nucleotides line up with TRBD2. This TCR derives from a female donor with Graves disease. The sequenced sample was peripheral blood mononuclear cells (PBMCs), obtained when the disease was refractory, from a patient treated with antithyroid drugs. The CDR3 nucleotides read TGTGCCACCAGTGAGGGGACTAGCGGGTCGCTAGAGACCCAGTACTTC. Translation: CATSEGTSGSLETQYF.